The rows below give T cell receptor beta chains drawn from one sample of a study of cytomegalovirus exposure and HLA in healthy donors. Clones were sequenced by immunoSEQ multiplex PCR, and TCRdb holds only the in-frame ones, with some missing. Among 220,000 or so clones, approximately 79% were seen once, and the ten largest hold about 1.8%. What was sequenced was PBMCs. These receptors all come from a man aged 45-65 years in good health and CMV-seronegative. Each CDR3 is given with its conserved first and last residue. A D gene is named only where the DNA matches it firmly. Not every row has a clone size; where given, it reads once, few, many or a size class.

d_call: NA
clone_size: once
v_call: TRBV14
j_call: TRBJ2-7
cdr3_nt: TGTGCCAGCAGCCAAGTGAAGTGGGGGACAACTTTTTACGAGCAGTACTTC
cdr3_aa: CASSQVKWGTTFYEQYF

d_call: TRBD2
clone_size: NA
v_call: TRBV29-1
j_call: TRBJ2-7
cdr3_nt: TGCAGCGTACTAGCGGGAGGCGGCGAGCAGTACTTC
cdr3_aa: CSVLAGGGEQYF

d_call: TRBD1
clone_size: once
v_call: TRBV28
j_call: TRBJ2-7
cdr3_nt: TGTGCCAGCAGTTCCCCGTCCGGGACAGGGACTAACGAGCAGTACTTC
cdr3_aa: CASSSPSGTGTNEQYF

d_call: NA
clone_size: NA
v_call: TRBV7-2
j_call: TRBJ2-2
cdr3_nt: TGTGCCAGCAGCCTCTCTAGCGTAACCGGGGAGCTGTTTTTT
cdr3_aa: CASSLSSVTGELFF

d_call: TRBD1
clone_size: NA
v_call: TRBV4-1
j_call: TRBJ1-3
cdr3_nt: TGCGCCAGCAGCCAAGCGATGACAGGGGCCTCTGGAAACACCATATATTTT
cdr3_aa: CASSQAMTGASGNTIYF

d_call: TRBD2
clone_size: NA
v_call: TRBV4-2
j_call: TRBJ2-3
cdr3_nt: TGTGCCAGCAGCCAAGTTTCGGCGGGAGGGCAGGGAGATACGCAGTATTTT
cdr3_aa: CASSQVSAGGQGDTQYF

d_call: NA
clone_size: once
v_call: TRBV7-8
j_call: TRBJ2-7
cdr3_nt: TGTGCCAGCACCCCGGAGGAGCAAGCGGGCATCTACGAGCAGTACTTC
cdr3_aa: CASTPEEQAGIYEQYF

d_call: NA
clone_size: NA
v_call: TRBV29-1
j_call: TRBJ1-1
cdr3_nt: TGCAGCGTTCAAAGGGGTGAGGCTGAAGCTTTCTTT
cdr3_aa: CSVQRGEAEAFF

d_call: TRBD2
clone_size: NA
v_call: TRBV29-1
j_call: TRBJ2-3
cdr3_nt: TGCAGCGTTCCTTCACCCCGGACTAGCAGCACAGATACGCAGTATTTT
cdr3_aa: CSVPSPRTSSTDTQYF

d_call: TRBD1
clone_size: NA
v_call: TRBV7-8
j_call: TRBJ2-7
cdr3_nt: TGTGCCAGCAGCTTAACAGGGGGCTGGGAGCAGTACTTC
cdr3_aa: CASSLTGGWEQYF

d_call: TRBD1
clone_size: NA
v_call: TRBV2
j_call: TRBJ1-5
cdr3_nt: TGTGCCAGCAGTGGACAGGGGAACAATCAGCCCCAGCATTTT
cdr3_aa: CASSGQGNNQPQHF

d_call: TRBD1
clone_size: NA
v_call: TRBV27
j_call: TRBJ2-7
cdr3_nt: TGTGCCAGCAGTGCATACACCGGGACAGGGAGCGACGAGCAGTACTTC
cdr3_aa: CASSAYTGTGSDEQYF

d_call: NA
clone_size: NA
v_call: TRBV6-1
j_call: TRBJ2-5
cdr3_nt: TGTGCCAGCAGTGTAGGAGGGGTCCAAGAGACCCAGTACTTC
cdr3_aa: CASSVGGVQETQYF

d_call: NA
clone_size: NA
v_call: TRBV5-1
j_call: TRBJ1-5
cdr3_nt: TGCGCCAGCAGCTTGGGACAGGACAATCAGCCCCAGCATTTT
cdr3_aa: CASSLGQDNQPQHF

d_call: TRBD2
clone_size: NA
v_call: TRBV10-1
j_call: TRBJ2-7
cdr3_nt: TGCGCCAGCAGTGAGGGACTAGCGGGCGAGCAGTACTTC
cdr3_aa: CASSEGLAGEQYF

d_call: NA
clone_size: NA
v_call: TRBV5-8
j_call: TRBJ2-1
cdr3_nt: TGTGCCAGCAGCTTGCTTTACAATGAGCAGTTCTTC
cdr3_aa: CASSLLYNEQFF

d_call: TRBD2
clone_size: NA
v_call: TRBV5-1
j_call: TRBJ2-1
cdr3_nt: TGCGCCAGCAGCTTTGGACTAGCGGCTCCCTACAATGAGCAGTTCTTC
cdr3_aa: CASSFGLAAPYNEQFF

d_call: TRBD1
clone_size: NA
v_call: TRBV5-4
j_call: TRBJ1-4
cdr3_nt: TGTGCCAGCAGCCGGGGACAGGTTGCAACTAATGAAAAACTGTTTTTT
cdr3_aa: CASSRGQVATNEKLFF

d_call: TRBD2
clone_size: NA
v_call: TRBV2
j_call: TRBJ2-1
cdr3_nt: TGTGCCAGCAGTGAAGCCAGGCCTAGCGGGAGTAAAGAGCAGTTCTTC
cdr3_aa: CASSEARPSGSKEQFF

d_call: TRBD1
clone_size: NA
v_call: TRBV28
j_call: TRBJ2-5
cdr3_nt: TGTGCCAGCACCGTCCACGAGGGGGCCCCCGAAGAGACCCAGTACTTC
cdr3_aa: CASTVHEGAPEETQYF

d_call: NA
clone_size: NA
v_call: TRBV6-5
j_call: TRBJ2-5
cdr3_nt: TGTGCCAGCAGTTACTCAGCAGGCAGCCAAGAGACCCAGTACTTC
cdr3_aa: CASSYSAGSQETQYF

d_call: NA
clone_size: NA
v_call: TRBV6-5
j_call: TRBJ1-1
cdr3_nt: TGTGCCAGCAGTTACTCGTTTACAGGGATGAACACTGAAGCTTTCTTT
cdr3_aa: CASSYSFTGMNTEAFF

d_call: TRBD1
clone_size: NA
v_call: TRBV5-1
j_call: TRBJ2-2
cdr3_nt: TGCGCCAGCAGGACTGACAGGGGCCTGAACACCGGGGAGCTGTTTTTT
cdr3_aa: CASRTDRGLNTGELFF